This T cell receptor beta chain was sequenced for a study of blood T cell repertoires in COVID-19. Study-wide background: The analysed material was cDNA or gDNA that came from T cells, B-cell-depleted T cells, or PBMCs.

This table comes from immunoSEQ multiplex PCR, and its TCRdb copy is limited to in-frame clones, with some not included. Seen here are around 100,000 clones, about 75% observed once, and the top ten hold approximately 5.9%. The CDR3 sequence is 13 residues long. Germline V CDR1 and CDR2: LNHDA, SQIVND (reference sequence). Unmatched junction bases numbered 4, after V lost 7 bases and J lost 4 bases. The TCR originated in a man aged 80 or over with acute or convalescent COVID-19. The chain employs TRBV19 and TRBJ1-1, with TRBD1 identical over 9 bases. The sample consisted of peripheral blood. Here the CDR3 reads CASMDRGGTEAFF. In DNA, the CDR3 is TGTGCCAGTATGGACAGGGGCGGCACTGAAGCTTTCTTT. Variable domain in full (rest from reference TRBV19 and TRBJ1-1): DGGITQSPKYLFRKEGQNVTLSCEQNLNHDAMYWYRQDPGQGLRLIYYSQIVNDFQKGDIAEGYSVSREKKESFPLTVTSAQKNPTAFYLCASMDRGGTEAFFGQGTRLTVV.